The 5 T cell receptor beta chains given below trace back to one sample, sequenced in a study of T cells in Graves' hyperthyroidism and ophthalmopathy. Template material for amplifying TCR beta CDR3 regions consisted of RNA transcripts. The HTBI set primed first-round TCR CDR3 RT-PCR. TCRdb re-derived calls from the multiplex PCR reads in MiXCR, one entry per CDR3 protein. The sample includes about 420,000 distinct CDR3 sequences, less than 20% seen only once; the top ten take just under 8%. The sequenced sample was blood. All receptors come from a woman between 18 and 29 years old with Graves' hyperthyroidism.

This rearrangement joins TRBV5-1 to TRBJ2-2, with TRBD2 as a possible D gene (6 bases). The CDR3 has 16 amino acids. Germline V gives CDR1 SGHRS, CDR2 YFSETQ. The germline V and J ends were trimmed by 4 bases and 1 base, with 14 bases remaining between them. The CDR3 DNA is TGCGCCAGCAGCCCCCGGGACTCCTTGAACACCGGGGAGCTGTTTTTT. Protein: CASSPRDSLNTGELFF.

The chain has TRBV6-5 and TRBJ2-1, with TRBD1 matching 10 bases. Germline values: CDR1 MNHEY, CDR2 SVGAGI. With 2 bases clipped from V and 9 bases from J, the junction kept 4 bases outside the gene matches. The CDR3 extends over 14 amino acids. For the CDR3, the DNA is TGTGCCAGCAGTTACATGAGGACAGGGGGTGAGCAGTTCTTC. This translates into CASSYMRTGGEQFF.

This clonotype was seen a single time. The chain employs TRBV12-3 or TRBV12-4 and TRBJ2-7; 10 bases align to TRBD2. The CDR3 has 15 residues. V gave up 7 bases and J gave up 4 bases; unmatched junction bases: 10. The CDR3 reads CASTLGLAGVYEQYF. In DNA, the CDR3 is TGTGCCAGCACCCTGGGGCTAGCGGGGGTATACGAGCAGTACTTC.

This clonotype was counted at least ten times. The chain carries TRBV7-9 and TRBJ1-5, with D possibly being TRBD1 (6 bases). The ends were cut back, 3 bases at V and 4 bases at J, with 13 bases in the middle. CDR3 size: 15 residues. Germline CDR1 is SEHNR and CDR2 is FQNEAQ (reference sequence). This chain's CDR3 is CASSLEGGINQPQHF. In DNA, the CDR3 is TGTGCCAGCAGCTTGGAGGGGGGGATTAATCAGCCCCAGCATTTT. Full variable domain (remainder filled in from reference TRBV7-9 and TRBJ1-5): DTGVSQNPRHKITKRGQNVTFRCDPISEHNRLYWYRQTLGQGPEFLTYFQNEAQLEKSRLLSDRFSAERPKGSFSTLEIQRTEQGDSAMYLCASSLEGGINQPQHFGDGTRLSIL.

Many counts were recorded for this clonotype. This chain uses TRBV6-2 or TRBV6-3 with TRBJ1-2; D is unresolved. In germline, CDR1 is MNHEY, CDR2 SVGEGT. This CDR3 contains 13 residues. Deletions cut 5 bases from V and 3 bases from J, with 10 bases between. The chain's CDR3 is CASSLKADYGYTF. Written as DNA, the CDR3 is TGTGCCAGCAGTCTTAAGGCTGACTATGGCTACACCTTC.